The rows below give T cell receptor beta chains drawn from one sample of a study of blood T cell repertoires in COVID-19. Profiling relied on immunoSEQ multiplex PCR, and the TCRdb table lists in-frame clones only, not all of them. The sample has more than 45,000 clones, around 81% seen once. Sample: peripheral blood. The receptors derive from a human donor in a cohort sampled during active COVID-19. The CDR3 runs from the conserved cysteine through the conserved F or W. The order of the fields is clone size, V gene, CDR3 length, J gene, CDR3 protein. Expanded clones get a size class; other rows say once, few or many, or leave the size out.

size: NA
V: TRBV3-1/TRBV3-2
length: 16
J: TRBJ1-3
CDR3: CASSRGGLRSGNTIYF

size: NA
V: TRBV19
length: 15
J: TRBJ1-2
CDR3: CASSTTGGSSYGYTF

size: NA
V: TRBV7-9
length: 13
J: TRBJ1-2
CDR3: CASSSSGTDGYTF

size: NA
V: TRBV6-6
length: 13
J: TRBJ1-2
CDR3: CASRRTENYGYTF

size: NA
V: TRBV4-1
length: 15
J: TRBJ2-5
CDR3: CASSQDRGIGETQYF

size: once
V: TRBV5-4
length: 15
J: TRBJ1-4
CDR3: CASSLGTDTNEKLFF

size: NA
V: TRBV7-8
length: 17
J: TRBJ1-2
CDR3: CASSLSGTGRLIYGYTF

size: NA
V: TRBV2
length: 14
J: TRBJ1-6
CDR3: CASSARFNNSPLHF

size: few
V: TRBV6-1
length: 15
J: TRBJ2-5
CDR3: CASSELAGGQETQYF

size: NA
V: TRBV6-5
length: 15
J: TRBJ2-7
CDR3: CASSYRVEGRYEQYF

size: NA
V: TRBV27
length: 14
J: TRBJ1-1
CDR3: CASSPARGWGEAFF

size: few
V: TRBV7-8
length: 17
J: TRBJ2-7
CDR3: CASSFVSSGGAGYEQYF

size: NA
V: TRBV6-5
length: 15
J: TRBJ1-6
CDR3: CASRGNRDPISPLHF

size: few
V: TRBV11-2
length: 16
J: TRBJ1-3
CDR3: CASSRGQGAFGNTIYF

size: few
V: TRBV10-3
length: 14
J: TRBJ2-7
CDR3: CAISGQGASGEQYF

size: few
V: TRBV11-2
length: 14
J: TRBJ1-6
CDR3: CASSLVDRNSPLHF

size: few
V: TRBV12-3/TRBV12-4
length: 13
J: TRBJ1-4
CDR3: CASNTGSGEKLFF

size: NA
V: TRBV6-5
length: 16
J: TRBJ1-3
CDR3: CASTYSDRGSGNTIYF

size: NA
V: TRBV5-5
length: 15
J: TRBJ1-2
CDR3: CASSPAEGSAYGYTF

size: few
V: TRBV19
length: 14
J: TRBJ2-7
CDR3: CASSSSGRFYEQYF

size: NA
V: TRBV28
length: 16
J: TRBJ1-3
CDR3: CASRDRGLKKGNTIYF

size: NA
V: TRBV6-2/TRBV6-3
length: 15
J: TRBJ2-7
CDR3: CASSTRTSGRGEQYF

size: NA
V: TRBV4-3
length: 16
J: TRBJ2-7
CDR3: CASSQRASGSSYEQYF

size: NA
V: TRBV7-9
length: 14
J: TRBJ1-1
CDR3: CASSDGLGNTEAFF

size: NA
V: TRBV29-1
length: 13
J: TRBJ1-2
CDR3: CSVEWGGLGGYTF

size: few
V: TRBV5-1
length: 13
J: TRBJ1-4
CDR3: CASSRETNEKLFF

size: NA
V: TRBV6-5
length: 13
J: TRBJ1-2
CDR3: CASSPTVSYGYTF

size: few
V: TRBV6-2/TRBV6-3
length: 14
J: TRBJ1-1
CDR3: CASSTEGGNTEAFF

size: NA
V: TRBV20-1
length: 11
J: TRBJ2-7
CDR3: CSARGGAEQYF

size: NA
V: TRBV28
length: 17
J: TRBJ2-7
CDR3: CASSLNPDRGHTYEQYF

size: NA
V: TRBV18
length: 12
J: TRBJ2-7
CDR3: CASEGQFKEQYF

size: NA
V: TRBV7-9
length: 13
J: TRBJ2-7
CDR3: CASNRQDSYEQYF

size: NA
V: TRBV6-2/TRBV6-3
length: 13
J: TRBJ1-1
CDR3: CASSQGADTEAFF

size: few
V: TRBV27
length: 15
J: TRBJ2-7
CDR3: CASRRTSGGSYEQYF

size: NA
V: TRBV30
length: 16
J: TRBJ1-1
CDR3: CAWNKRVGDMNTEAFF

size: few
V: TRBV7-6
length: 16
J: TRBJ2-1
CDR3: CASSLQASGAYNEQFF

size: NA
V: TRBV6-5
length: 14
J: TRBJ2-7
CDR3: CASRAGQGRGEQYF

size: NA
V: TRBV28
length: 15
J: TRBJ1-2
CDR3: CASSLLLGSGYGYTF

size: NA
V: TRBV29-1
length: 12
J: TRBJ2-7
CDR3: CSVRLAGYEQYF

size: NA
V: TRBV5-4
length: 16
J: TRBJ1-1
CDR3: CASSIGTGGRNTEAFF

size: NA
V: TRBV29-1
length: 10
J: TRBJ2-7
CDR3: CSVSSYEQYF

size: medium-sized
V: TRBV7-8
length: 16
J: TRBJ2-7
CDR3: CASSLVTSGTAYEQYF